This entry concerns a single TCR beta chain. Its target is not known. The CDR3 length is 16 residues. Germline V gene data show CDR1 as SGHNT and CDR2 as YYREEE (reference sequence). The V gene lost 4 bases and the J gene lost 2 bases, with 15 bases spanning the gap. The data were obtained in a study of T cell responses to AZD1222 COVID-19 vaccine. Whole-study results and caveats: Donors were largely white British and mainly female; clonal diversity was possibly underestimated. At baseline, just a handful of AZD1222 recipients tested seropositive.

Some clones are missing from TCRdb's copy, which holds only in-frame ones; the method was immunoSEQ multiplex PCR. Seen here are some 150,000 clones, just over 90% observed once, and the top ten hold about 1.8%. Sample: peripheral blood, taken 28 days after the second AZD1222 dose. The rearrangement links TRBV5-4 to TRBJ2-2; D not resolved. The clonotype originates from an adult who received the AZD1222 COVID-19 vaccine. Here the CDR3 reads CASSDRARLNTGELFF. The CDR3, as DNA: TGTGCCAGCAGCGACCGAGCACGGTTAAACACCGGGGAGCTGTTTTTT.